The rows below give T cell receptor beta chains drawn from one sample of a study of blood T cells in healthy people across ages. TCRdb reprocessed the 5' RACE reads via MiXCR and lists one record per CDR3 protein. The profile shows approximately 1.5 million distinct CDR3 sequences, 34% of them singletons. Sequenced material: blood. The receptor set was obtained from a woman aged 25 to 39 in good health. CDR3s include the opening cysteine and the closing phenylalanine or tryptophan. The order of the fields is V gene, D gene, J gene, clone size, CDR3 protein, CDR3 DNA. The D gene is left open where the match is weak. Clone sizes are given selectively: once, few, many, or a class where the clone is expanded.

V gene: TRBV6-6
D gene: TRBD2
J gene: TRBJ2-2
clone size: NA
CDR3 protein: CASSYGLAGGGELFF
CDR3 DNA: TGTGCCAGCAGTTATGGGCTAGCGGGGGGCGGGGAGCTGTTTTTT

V gene: TRBV4-1
D gene: TRBD2
J gene: TRBJ2-3
clone size: NA
CDR3 protein: CASSQGQRGGRTDTQYF
CDR3 DNA: TGCGCCAGCAGCCAAGGTCAGCGGGGGGGCCGGACAGATACGCAGTATTTT

V gene: TRBV7-8
D gene: TRBD2
J gene: TRBJ2-3
clone size: few
CDR3 protein: CASILASGLAPLGTDTQYF
CDR3 DNA: TGTGCCAGCATTCTTGCATCCGGACTAGCGCCATTAGGCACAGATACGCAGTATTTT

V gene: TRBV3-1
D gene: NA
J gene: TRBJ2-7
clone size: few
CDR3 protein: CASSPLMGGEQYF
CDR3 DNA: TGTGCCAGCAGCCCCCTCATGGGTGGGGAGCAGTACTTC

V gene: TRBV10-3
D gene: TRBD1
J gene: TRBJ2-5
clone size: NA
CDR3 protein: CAISESLADRDDWETQYF
CDR3 DNA: TGTGCCATCAGTGAGTCGTTAGCAGACAGGGACGATTGGGAGACCCAGTACTTC

V gene: TRBV6-1
D gene: TRBD1
J gene: TRBJ2-7
clone size: NA
CDR3 protein: CASSSGQGGSYEQYF
CDR3 DNA: TGTGCCAGCAGCTCGGGACAGGGAGGGTCCTACGAGCAGTACTTC

V gene: TRBV6-2/TRBV6-3
D gene: TRBD2
J gene: TRBJ2-7
clone size: NA
CDR3 protein: CASSHRTSGTYERYF
CDR3 DNA: TGTGCCAGCAGTCACAGGACTAGCGGTACCTACGAGCGGTACTTC

V gene: TRBV11-2
D gene: NA
J gene: TRBJ2-5
clone size: few
CDR3 protein: CASSHYSGFGLLQETQYF
CDR3 DNA: TGTGCCAGCAGCCATTATTCGGGGTTCGGTTTACTCCAAGAGACCCAGTACTTC

V gene: TRBV20-1
D gene: NA
J gene: TRBJ1-1
clone size: NA
CDR3 protein: CSARDRPRDTEAFF
CDR3 DNA: TGCAGTGCTAGAGACAGGCCCCGGGACACTGAAGCTTTCTTT

V gene: TRBV20-1
D gene: NA
J gene: TRBJ2-1
clone size: NA
CDR3 protein: CSAGSSALGYEQFF
CDR3 DNA: TGCAGTGCTGGGTCTAGCGCCCTCGGGTATGAGCAGTTCTTC

V gene: TRBV3-1
D gene: TRBD1
J gene: TRBJ1-1
clone size: few
CDR3 protein: CASSQYNRGPFLNTEAFF
CDR3 DNA: TGTGCCAGCAGCCAATATAACAGGGGGCCGTTCTTGAACACTGAAGCTTTCTTT

V gene: TRBV2
D gene: TRBD2
J gene: TRBJ2-7
clone size: few
CDR3 protein: CASTGGGAGYEQYF
CDR3 DNA: TGTGCCAGCACTGGGGGAGGGGCTGGCTACGAGCAGTACTTC

V gene: TRBV10-3
D gene: TRBD1
J gene: TRBJ2-7
clone size: NA
CDR3 protein: CASRRGGQGYTYEQYF
CDR3 DNA: TGTGCCAGCAGGAGAGGGGGACAGGGTTATACCTACGAGCAGTACTTC

V gene: TRBV10-3
D gene: NA
J gene: TRBJ1-1
clone size: few
CDR3 protein: CAISGDRGTEAFF
CDR3 DNA: TGTGCCATCAGTGGGGACCGTGGAACTGAAGCTTTCTTT

V gene: TRBV4-1
D gene: NA
J gene: TRBJ1-6
clone size: NA
CDR3 protein: CASSQVGQPLHF
CDR3 DNA: TGCGCCAGCAGCCAAGTTGGTCAACCCCTCCACTTT

V gene: TRBV12-3/TRBV12-4
D gene: TRBD1
J gene: TRBJ1-2
clone size: few
CDR3 protein: CASSVGTGVRYTF
CDR3 DNA: TGTGCCAGCAGTGTCGGGACAGGGGTGAGATACACCTTC

V gene: TRBV20-1
D gene: NA
J gene: TRBJ1-6
clone size: NA
CDR3 protein: CSARALGQYYNSPLHF
CDR3 DNA: TGCAGTGCTAGAGCCCTGGGGCAGTACTATAATTCACCCCTCCACTTT

V gene: TRBV2
D gene: NA
J gene: TRBJ1-4
clone size: NA
CDR3 protein: CASSEAGRKNEKLFF
CDR3 DNA: TGTGCCAGCAGTGAAGCCGGGCGGAAAAATGAAAAACTGTTTTTT

V gene: TRBV6-6
D gene: NA
J gene: TRBJ1-1
clone size: NA
CDR3 protein: CASSPTGVWDTEAFF
CDR3 DNA: TGTGCCAGCAGTCCTACGGGGGTGTGGGACACTGAAGCTTTCTTT

V gene: TRBV20-1
D gene: NA
J gene: TRBJ2-5
clone size: NA
CDR3 protein: CSARGLVPETQYF
CDR3 DNA: TGCAGTGCTAGAGGGTTAGTCCCAGAGACCCAGTACTTC

V gene: TRBV29-1
D gene: NA
J gene: TRBJ2-1
clone size: NA
CDR3 protein: CSVVSFRPYNEQFF
CDR3 DNA: TGCAGCGTTGTTTCATTCCGACCTTACAATGAGCAGTTCTTC

V gene: TRBV4-1
D gene: NA
J gene: TRBJ2-3
clone size: many
CDR3 protein: CASSQESTRGDTQYF
CDR3 DNA: TGCGCCAGCAGCCAAGAATCGACGAGGGGAGATACGCAGTATTTT

V gene: TRBV24-1
D gene: NA
J gene: TRBJ2-6
clone size: NA
CDR3 protein: CATSDFSASGANVLTF
CDR3 DNA: TGTGCCACCAGTGATTTTTCCGCCTCTGGGGCCAACGTCCTGACTTTC

V gene: TRBV6-6
D gene: TRBD2
J gene: TRBJ2-7
clone size: NA
CDR3 protein: CASSYSKLAGGYEQYF
CDR3 DNA: TGTGCCAGCAGTTACTCGAAGCTAGCGGGAGGGTACGAGCAGTACTTC

V gene: TRBV9
D gene: TRBD2
J gene: TRBJ2-3
clone size: NA
CDR3 protein: CASSPSGLAGVQAQYF
CDR3 DNA: TGTGCCAGCAGCCCGTCGGGACTAGCGGGGGTCCAGGCGCAGTATTTT

V gene: TRBV2
D gene: NA
J gene: TRBJ2-3
clone size: few
CDR3 protein: CASSEDLGDTQYF
CDR3 DNA: TGTGCCAGCAGTGAAGACCTCGGGGATACGCAGTATTTT

V gene: TRBV13
D gene: TRBD2
J gene: TRBJ2-1
clone size: NA
CDR3 protein: CASSSAGVDGNEQFF
CDR3 DNA: TGTGCCAGCAGCTCAGCGGGAGTCGATGGCAATGAGCAGTTCTTC

V gene: TRBV5-1
D gene: TRBD1
J gene: TRBJ2-1
clone size: NA
CDR3 protein: CASSLFGQGYNEQFF
CDR3 DNA: TGCGCCAGCAGCTTGTTTGGACAGGGCTACAATGAGCAGTTCTTC

V gene: TRBV12-5
D gene: NA
J gene: TRBJ2-1
clone size: NA
CDR3 protein: CASGEGADAYNEQFF
CDR3 DNA: TGTGCTAGTGGGGAAGGGGCAGATGCGTACAATGAGCAGTTCTTC